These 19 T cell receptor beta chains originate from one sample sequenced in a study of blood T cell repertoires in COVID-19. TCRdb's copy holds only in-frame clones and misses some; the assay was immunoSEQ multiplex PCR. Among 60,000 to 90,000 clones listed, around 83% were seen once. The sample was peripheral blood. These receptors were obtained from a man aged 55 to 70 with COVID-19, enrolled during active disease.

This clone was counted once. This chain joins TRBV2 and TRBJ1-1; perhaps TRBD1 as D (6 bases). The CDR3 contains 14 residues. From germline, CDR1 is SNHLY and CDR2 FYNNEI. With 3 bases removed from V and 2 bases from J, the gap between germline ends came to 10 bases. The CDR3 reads CASSDGGANTEAFF. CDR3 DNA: TGTGCCAGCAGTGACGGGGGGGCAAACACTGAAGCTTTCTTT.

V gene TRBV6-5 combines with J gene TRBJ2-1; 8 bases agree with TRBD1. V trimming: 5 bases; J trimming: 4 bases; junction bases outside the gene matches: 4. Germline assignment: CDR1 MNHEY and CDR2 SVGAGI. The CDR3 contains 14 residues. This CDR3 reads CASSPGQAYNEQFF. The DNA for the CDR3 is TGTGCCAGCAGTCCGGGACAGGCATACAATGAGCAGTTCTTC.

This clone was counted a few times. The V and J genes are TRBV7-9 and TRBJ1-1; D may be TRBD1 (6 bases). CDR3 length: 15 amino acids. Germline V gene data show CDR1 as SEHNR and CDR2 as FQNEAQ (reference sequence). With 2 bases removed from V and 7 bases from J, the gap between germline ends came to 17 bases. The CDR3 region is CASSLRGTTADEAFF. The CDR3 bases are TGTGCCAGCAGCTTAAGGGGGACCACGGCAGATGAAGCTTTCTTT. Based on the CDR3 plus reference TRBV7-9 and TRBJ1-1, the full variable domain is DTGVSQNPRHKITKRGQNVTFRCDPISEHNRLYWYRQTLGQGPEFLTYFQNEAQLEKSRLLSDRFSAERPKGSFSTLEIQRTEQGDSAMYLCASSLRGTTADEAFFGQGTRLTVV.

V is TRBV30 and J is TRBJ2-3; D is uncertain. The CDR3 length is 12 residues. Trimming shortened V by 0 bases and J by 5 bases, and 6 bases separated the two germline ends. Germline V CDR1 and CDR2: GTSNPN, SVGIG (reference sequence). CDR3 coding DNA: TGTGCCTGGAGTGTTACCGGAGATACGCAGTATTTT. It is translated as CAWSVTGDTQYF.

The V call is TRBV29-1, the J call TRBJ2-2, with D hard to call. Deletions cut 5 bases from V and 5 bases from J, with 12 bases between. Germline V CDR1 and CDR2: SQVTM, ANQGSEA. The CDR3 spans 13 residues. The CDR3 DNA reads TGCAGCGTTTCCTCTGTAGTAACCGGGGAGCTGTTTTTT. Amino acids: CSVSSVVTGELFF.

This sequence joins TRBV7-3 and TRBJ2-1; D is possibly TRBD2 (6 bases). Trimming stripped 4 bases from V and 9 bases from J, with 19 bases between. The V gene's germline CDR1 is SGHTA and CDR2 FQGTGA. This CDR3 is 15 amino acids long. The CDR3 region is CASSSMGLTTFEQFF. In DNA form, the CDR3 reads TGTGCCAGCAGCTCGATGGGACTGACGACCTTTGAGCAGTTCTTC.

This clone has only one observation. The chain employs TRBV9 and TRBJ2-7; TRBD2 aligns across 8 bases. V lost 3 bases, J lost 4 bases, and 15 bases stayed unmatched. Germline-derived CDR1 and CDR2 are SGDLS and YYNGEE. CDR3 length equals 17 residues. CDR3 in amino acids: CASSAGVGREENYEQYF. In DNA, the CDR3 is TGTGCCAGCAGCGCGGGGGTCGGGCGGGAGGAAAATTACGAGCAGTACTTC. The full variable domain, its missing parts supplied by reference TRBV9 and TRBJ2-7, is DSGVTQTPKHLITATGQRVTLRCSPRSGDLSVYWYQQSLDQGLQFLIQYYNGEERAKGNILERFSAQQFPDLHSELNLSSLELGDSALYFCASSAGVGREENYEQYFGPGTRLTVT.

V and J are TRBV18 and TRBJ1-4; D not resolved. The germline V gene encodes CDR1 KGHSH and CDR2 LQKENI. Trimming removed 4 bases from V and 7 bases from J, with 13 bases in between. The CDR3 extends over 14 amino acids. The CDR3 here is CASSLAQAGEKLFF. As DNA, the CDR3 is TGTGCCAGCTCACTTGCCCAGGCGGGTGAAAAACTGTTTTTT.

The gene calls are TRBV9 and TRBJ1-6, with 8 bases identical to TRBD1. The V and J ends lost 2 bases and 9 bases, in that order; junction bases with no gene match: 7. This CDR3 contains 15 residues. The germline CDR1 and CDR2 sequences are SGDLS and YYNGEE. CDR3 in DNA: TGTGCCAGCAGCGTTGCCAGGGGGCATGGTTCACCCCTCCACTTT. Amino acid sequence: CASSVARGHGSPLHF.

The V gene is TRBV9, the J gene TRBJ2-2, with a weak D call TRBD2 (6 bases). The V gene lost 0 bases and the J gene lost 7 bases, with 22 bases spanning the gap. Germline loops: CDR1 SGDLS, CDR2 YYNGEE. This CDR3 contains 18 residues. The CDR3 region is CASSVDRPGLPIVGELFF. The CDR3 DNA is TGTGCCAGCAGCGTAGACCGCCCGGGACTTCCTATTGTCGGGGAGCTGTTTTTT.

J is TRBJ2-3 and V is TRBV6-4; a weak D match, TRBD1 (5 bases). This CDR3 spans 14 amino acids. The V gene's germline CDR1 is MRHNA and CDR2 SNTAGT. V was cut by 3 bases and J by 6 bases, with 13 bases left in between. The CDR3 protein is CASSEDGAGDTQYF. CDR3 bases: TGTGCCAGCAGTGAAGATGGGGCTGGGGATACGCAGTATTTT.

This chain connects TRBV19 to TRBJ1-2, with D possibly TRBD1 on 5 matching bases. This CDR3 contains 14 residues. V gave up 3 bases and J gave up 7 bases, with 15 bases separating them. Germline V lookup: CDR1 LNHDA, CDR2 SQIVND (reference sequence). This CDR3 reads CASSIQKTGGGYTF. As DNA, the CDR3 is TGTGCCAGTAGTATTCAGAAGACCGGGGGTGGCTACACCTTC.

The CDR3 DNA sequence: TGTGCCAACTCTCCGGGTTCCTATAATTCACCCCTCCACTTT. It is translated as CANSPGSYNSPLHF. The rearrangement joins TRBV28 to TRBJ1-6; no firm D call. The CDR3 has 14 residues. V was shortened by 10 bases and J by 1 base, with 11 bases between the two germline ends. Per germline, CDR1 MDHEN and CDR2 SYDVKM.

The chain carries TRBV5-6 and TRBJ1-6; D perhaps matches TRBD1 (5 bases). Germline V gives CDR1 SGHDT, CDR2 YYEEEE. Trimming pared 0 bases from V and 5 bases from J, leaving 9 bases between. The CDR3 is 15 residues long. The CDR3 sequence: CASSLVARDNSPLHF. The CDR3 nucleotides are TGTGCCAGCAGCTTGGTTGCCAGGGATAATTCACCCCTCCACTTT.

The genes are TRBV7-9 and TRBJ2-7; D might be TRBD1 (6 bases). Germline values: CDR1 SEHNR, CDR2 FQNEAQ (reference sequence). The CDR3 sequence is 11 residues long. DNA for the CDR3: TGTGTATCAGGGGCTAACTACGAGCAGTACTTC. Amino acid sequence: CVSGANYEQYF.

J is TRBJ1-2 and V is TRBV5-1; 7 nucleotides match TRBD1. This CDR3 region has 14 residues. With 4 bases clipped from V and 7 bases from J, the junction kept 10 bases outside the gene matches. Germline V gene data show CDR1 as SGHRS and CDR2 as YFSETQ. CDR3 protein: CASSLDRAWSGYTF. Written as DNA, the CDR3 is TGCGCCAGCAGCCTCGACAGGGCGTGGAGTGGCTACACCTTC.

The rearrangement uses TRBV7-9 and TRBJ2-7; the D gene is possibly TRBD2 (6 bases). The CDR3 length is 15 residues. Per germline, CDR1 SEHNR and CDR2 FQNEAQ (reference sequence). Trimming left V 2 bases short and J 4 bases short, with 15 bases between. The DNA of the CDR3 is TGTGCCAGCAGCTTAATAAGAGCGGGCCTTTACGAGCAGTACTTC. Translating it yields CASSLIRAGLYEQYF. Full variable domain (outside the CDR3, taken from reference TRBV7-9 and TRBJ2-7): DTGVSQNPRHKITKRGQNVTFRCDPISEHNRLYWYRQTLGQGPEFLTYFQNEAQLEKSRLLSDRFSAERPKGSFSTLEIQRTEQGDSAMYLCASSLIRAGLYEQYFGPGTRLTVT.

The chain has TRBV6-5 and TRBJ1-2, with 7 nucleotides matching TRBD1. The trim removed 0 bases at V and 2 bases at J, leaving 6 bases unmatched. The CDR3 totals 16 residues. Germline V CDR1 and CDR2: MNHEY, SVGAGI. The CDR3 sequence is CASSYSGQPYNYGYTF. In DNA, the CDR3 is TGTGCCAGCAGTTACTCGGGACAGCCTTACAACTATGGCTACACCTTC.

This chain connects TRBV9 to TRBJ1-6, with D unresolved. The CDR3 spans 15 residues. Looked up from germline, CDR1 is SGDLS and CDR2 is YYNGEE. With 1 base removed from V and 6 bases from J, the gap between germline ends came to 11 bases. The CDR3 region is CASSVPGGINSPLHF. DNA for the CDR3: TGTGCCAGCAGCGTACCAGGAGGAATTAATTCACCCCTCCACTTT.